Presented here are 25 T cell receptor beta chains from one specimen sequenced in a study of blood T cell repertoires in COVID-19. Using immunoSEQ multiplex PCR, the repertoire was profiled, and TCRdb retains in-frame clones only, with some absent. The table has roughly 330,000 clones, approximately 87% seen once. What was sequenced was PBMCs or T cells enriched from blood (not recorded which). These TCRs come from a woman aged 30 to 39 who had recovered from COVID-19.

This chain joins TRBV2 and TRBJ2-2; tentative D call: TRBD1 (5 bases). Germline assignment: CDR1 SNHLY and CDR2 FYNNEI. Between the trimmed V and J ends, which lost 8 bases and 6 bases, there was a span of 10 bases. The CDR3 is 12 amino acids. CDR3 sequence (DNA): TGTGCCAGCGGTCCAGGGCCCGGGGAGCTGTTTTTT. The encoded protein is CASGPGPGELFF. Combining the CDR3 with reference TRBV2 and TRBJ2-2 gives the whole variable domain EPEVTQTPSHQVTQMGQEVILRCVPISNHLYFYWYRQILGQKVEFLVSFYNNEISEKSEIFDDQFSVERPDGSNFTLKIRSTKLEDSAMYFCASGPGPGELFFGEGSRLTVL.

V usage is TRBV11-2 and J usage is TRBJ2-6; D remains unclear. This CDR3 is 14 amino acids long. Germline-derived CDR1 and CDR2 are SGHAT and FQNNGV. V was clipped by 5 bases and J by 5 bases, with 10 bases between them. The CDR3 loop reads CASSASGWANVLTF. Here the CDR3 DNA reads TGTGCCAGCAGCGCCAGTGGCTGGGCCAACGTCCTGACTTTC.

The gene calls are TRBV4-1 and TRBJ2-1, with a weak D call TRBD1 (8 bases). The length of the CDR3 is 15 residues. Per germline, CDR1 MGHRA and CDR2 YSYEKL. Trimming removed 4 bases from V and 3 bases from J, with 13 bases in between. The CDR3: CASSPYRGGYNEQFF. Written as DNA, the CDR3 is TGCGCCAGCAGCCCATACAGGGGGGGCTACAATGAGCAGTTCTTC.

This chain joins TRBV10-3 and TRBJ1-6; D perhaps matches TRBD1 (6 bases). CDR1 and CDR2 from the germline V gene are ENHRY and SYGVKD. The V end lost 4 bases, the J end lost 5 bases, and 9 bases lay between the germline ends. There are 14 residues in the CDR3. The CDR3 here is CAISARQDNSPLHF. As DNA, the CDR3 is TGTGCCATCAGTGCTCGACAGGATAATTCACCCCTCCACTTT.

The gene calls are TRBV4-3 and TRBJ1-3; D call uncertain. V was shortened by 0 bases and J by 0 bases, with 9 bases between the two germline ends. The germline V gene encodes CDR1 LGHNA and CDR2 YSLEER. The CDR3 totals 16 residues. CDR3 region: CASSQDPLNSGNTIYF. The CDR3 DNA sequence: TGCGCCAGCAGCCAAGACCCTCTAAACTCTGGAAACACCATATATTTT.

This CDR3 is CASSHFTTPWDRRLNTIYF. The DNA for the CDR3 is TGTGCCAGCAGTCATTTCACTACCCCGTGGGACAGGAGATTAAACACCATATATTTT. The chain recombines TRBV2 with TRBJ1-3; TRBD1 aligns across 8 bases. Unmatched junction bases numbered 21, after V lost 5 bases and J lost 6 bases. CDR1 is SNHLY and CDR2 is FYNNEI in the germline V gene. This CDR3 has 19 residues.

V and J are TRBV5-1 and TRBJ1-1; TRBD1 matches 7 bases. The CDR3 runs to 15 residues. Germline V gives CDR1 SGHRS, CDR2 YFSETQ. Trimming removed 4 bases from V and 0 bases from J; junction bases left unmatched: 6. The CDR3 reads CASSRETGLNTEAFF. CDR3 bases: TGCGCCAGCAGCCGGGAGACAGGGTTGAACACTGAAGCTTTCTTT. The full variable domain, with the rest looked up from reference TRBV5-1 and TRBJ1-1, is KAGVTQTPRYLIKTRGQQVTLSCSPISGHRSVSWYQQTPGQGLQFLFEYFSETQRNKGNFPGRFSGRQFSNSRSEMNVSTLELGDSALYLCASSRETGLNTEAFFGQGTRLTVV.

The V call is TRBV30, the J call TRBJ1-1, with a tentative D call TRBD1 (6 bases). CDR3 size: 13 residues. V dropped 5 bases and J dropped 1 base, with 11 bases sitting between them. Germline V gives CDR1 GTSNPN, CDR2 SVGIG (reference sequence). In nucleotides, the CDR3 is TGTGCCTGGGGGGGACAATGGAACACTGAAGCTTTCTTT. Translated: CAWGGQWNTEAFF.

The chain links TRBV29-1 to TRBJ2-7, with 12 bases that match TRBD2. CDR3 length: 14 amino acids. CDR1 and CDR2 from the germline V gene are SQVTM and ANQGSEA. The J segment lost 6 bases and the V segment lost 7 bases, leaving 10 bases of the junction unmatched. In DNA form, the CDR3 reads TGCAGCGCTCAGACCCCGGGACTAGCGGGCGAGCAGTACTTC. Amino acids: CSAQTPGLAGEQYF.

This chain joins TRBV5-6 and TRBJ1-1, with 7 positions matching TRBD1. The V segment lost 4 bases and the J segment 7 bases; nucleotides outside the gene matches: 7. The CDR3 has 13 amino acids. CDR1 SGHDT and CDR2 YYEEEE come from the germline V gene. CDR3 in DNA: TGTGCCAGCAGCGGGACAGCATTTAATGAAGCTTTCTTT. Translated, it gives CASSGTAFNEAFF.

Concerning this clone itself: Germline is not matched at one junction end, which may reflect a read error. DNA for the CDR3: TGTGCCATCAGGAACCACACGGGGGAGCTGTTTTTT. Its translation: CAIRNHTGELFF. This chain links TRBV10-3 with TRBJ2-2; no definite D call. In germline, CDR1 is ENHRY, CDR2 SYGVKD. CDR3 size: 12 residues.

The chain is built from TRBV7-9 and TRBJ2-1, with D possibly matching TRBD1 (6 bases). The CDR3 spans 16 residues. Per the germline V gene, CDR1 is SEHNR and CDR2 is FQNEAQ (reference sequence). V shed 4 bases and J shed 0 bases, with 13 bases lying between them. This chain's CDR3 is CASSSSTGSSYNEQFF. As DNA, the CDR3 is TGTGCCAGCAGCTCATCCACAGGGAGCTCCTACAATGAGCAGTTCTTC.

The V call is TRBV12-3 or TRBV12-4, the J call TRBJ1-2, with D perhaps TRBD1 (5 bases). Between the trimmed V and J ends, which lost 2 bases and 4 bases, there was a span of 8 bases. CDR3 length equals 13 residues. CDR3 sequence reads: CASSLMGGYGYTF. CDR3 in DNA: TGTGCCAGCAGTTTAATGGGGGGCTATGGCTACACCTTC.

This chain's CDR3 is CASSQVAGYSGNTIYF. The DNA of the CDR3 is TGTGCCAGCAGCCAAGTTGCAGGGTACTCTGGAAACACCATATATTTT. This chain uses TRBV14 with TRBJ1-3; possible D gene TRBD1, 5 bases. The CDR3 runs 16 residues. Germline lookup yields CDR1 SGHDN and CDR2 FVKESK. With 1 base removed from V and 0 bases from J, the gap between germline ends came to 10 bases.

The chain recombines TRBV7-9 with TRBJ1-1; no definite D call. There are 13 residues in the CDR3. The V end lost 5 bases, the J end lost 3 bases, and 10 bases lay between the germline ends. Germline CDR1 and CDR2: SEHNR and FQNEAQ (reference sequence). This CDR3 reads CASSPQEDTEAFF. In nucleotides, the CDR3 is TGTGCCAGCAGCCCTCAGGAGGACACTGAAGCTTTCTTT.

This clone is a singleton in its sample. The chain carries TRBV4-2 and TRBJ1-6; perhaps TRBD1 as D (6 bases). CDR3 length: 17 residues. Trimming shortened V by 0 bases and J by 4 bases, and 13 bases separated the two germline ends. The germline gives CDR1 LGHNA, CDR2 YNFKEQ. The CDR3 sequence: CASSQDPAGDYNSPLHF. The CDR3 nucleotides read TGTGCCAGCAGCCAAGATCCTGCAGGGGATTATAATTCACCCCTCCACTTT.

There are a few counts of this clone. The chain uses TRBV27 and TRBJ2-7, with D possibly being TRBD2 (6 bases). The CDR3 spans 17 residues. V lost 5 bases to trimming and J lost 2 bases, with 22 bases between them. Germline V gene sequence: CDR1 MNHEY, CDR2 SMNVEV (reference sequence). Here the CDR3 reads CASSLRWIQGGTYEQYF. CDR3 DNA sequence: TGTGCCAGCAGTCTAAGGTGGATTCAGGGAGGTACCTACGAGCAGTACTTC.

The CDR3 DNA reads TGTGCCAGCAGCTTAGGGACGAGCGGAATGACCTACGAGCAGTACTTC. Its translation is CASSLGTSGMTYEQYF. The chain uses TRBV7-8 and TRBJ2-7; the D gene is possibly TRBD2 (5 bases). The V end lost 1 base, the J end lost 2 bases, and 15 bases lay between the germline ends. This CDR3 is built from 16 residues. Per the germline V gene, CDR1 is SGHVS and CDR2 is FQNEAQ.

The gene calls are TRBV21-1 and TRBJ1-2; the table names TRBD1, a call not compared with the DNA. TRBV21-1 is shown as a pseudogene. There are 13 residues in the CDR3. The CDR3 DNA reads as TGTGCCAGCAATAGGACAGGTCCGGAAGGCTACACCTTC. Amino acids: CASNRTGPEGYTF.

V gene TRBV4-3 combines with J gene TRBJ2-5, with TRBD2 matching 7 bases. The CDR3 loop spans 15 amino acids. Trimming removed 0 bases from V and 5 bases from J; junction bases left unmatched: 6. Germline values: CDR1 LGHNA, CDR2 YSLEER. The CDR3 region has the DNA TGCGCCAGCAGCCAAGATCTGCGGGGGATGGAGACCCAGTACTTC. Translated: CASSQDLRGMETQYF.

The CDR3 spells CASSLQQGIPLYGYTF. The CDR3 coding sequence is TGTGCCAGCAGCTTACAACAGGGTATACCCCTCTATGGCTACACCTTC. The chain links TRBV7-9 to TRBJ1-2, with a weak D call TRBD1 (6 bases). The CDR3 consists of 16 residues. The germline gives CDR1 SEHNR, CDR2 FQNEAQ (reference sequence). Trimming took 2 bases from V and 4 from J, leaving 17 bases between them.

This chain joins TRBV2 and TRBJ2-7; D is possibly TRBD1 (7 bases). V shed 2 bases and J shed 6 bases, with 14 bases lying between them. Germline CDR1 SNHLY, CDR2 FYNNEI. The CDR3 consists of 14 residues. As DNA, the CDR3 is TGTGCCAGCAGTGAACGCCAGGGGGGATCCGAGCAGTACTTC. It is translated as CASSERQGGSEQYF.

The chain is built from TRBV6-5 and TRBJ1-6, with 8 bases lining up with TRBD1. V shed 5 bases and J 9 bases; nucleotides not matched to a gene: 3. The CDR3 totals 13 residues. Germline-derived CDR1 and CDR2 are MNHEY and SVGAGI. The CDR3 protein is CASSLGQGSPLHF. The CDR3 nucleotides are TGTGCCAGCAGTCTCGGACAGGGTTCACCCCTCCACTTT.

The V and J genes are TRBV4-2 and TRBJ2-7; possibly TRBD2 for D (5 bases). This CDR3 comprises 19 residues. Germline CDR1 LGHNA, CDR2 YNFKEQ. Trimming cost V 0 bases and J 2 bases, with 23 bases left between them. The CDR3, as DNA: TGTGCCAGCAGCCAAGATACGGGGTCTCCCGAAGCCGCCACCTACGAGCAGTACTTC. Protein product: CASSQDTGSPEAATYEQYF.

The chain is built from TRBV20-1 and TRBJ2-7; D possibly corresponds to TRBD1 (6 bases). The CDR3 extends over 13 amino acids. Germline V gives CDR1 DFQATT, CDR2 SNEGSKA (reference sequence). V was cut by 3 bases and J by 6 bases, with 15 bases left in between. The CDR3 bases are TGCAGTGCTAGTCGGGCAGGGGCAAGCGAGCAGTACTTC. Translated: CSASRAGASEQYF.